The 25 T cell receptor beta chains reported below all come from one sample, sequenced in a study of shared T cell receptors in the human thymus (dated by TCRdb to the early 2020s). Libraries were made using the immunoSEQ multiplex PCR assay. The source is immuneACCESS, and TCRdb retained only in-frame sequences with V and J called. Part of the clones is not carried over; for the studies checked, unresolved V genes explain less than half of this, and the remainder is unexplained. This sample has roughly 550,000 clones in its table, and around 82% of those were observed once. In total, the top ten clones hold about 0.013% of the sample. The same specimen was also included in a second study, on human thymus T cells.

Sequencing used thymocytes. These TCRs come from a boy younger than two with a congenital heart defect. Donor details come from another sample of the same person, matched by shared clones.

This chain joins TRBV29-1 and TRBJ2-5, with 7 bases that match TRBD2. The CDR3 sequence is 15 residues long. Germline lookup yields CDR1 SQVTM and CDR2 ANQGSEA. With V trimmed by 7 bases and J by 3 bases, 14 bases remained unmatched. This CDR3 reads CSAGGGGALEETQYF. DNA of the CDR3: TGCAGCGCCGGTGGGGGGGGAGCCCTGGAAGAGACCCAGTACTTC.

The chain employs TRBV12-5 and TRBJ2-1; TRBD2 matches at 7 bases. CDR1 LGHNT and CDR2 FRNRAP come from the germline V gene. The V segment lost 5 bases and the J segment 2 bases; nucleotides outside the gene matches: 3. CDR3 length equals 14 residues. The CDR3 sequence: CASGPGLAYNEQFF. DNA for the CDR3: TGTGCTAGTGGTCCCGGACTAGCCTACAATGAGCAGTTCTTC.

V is TRBV4-3 and J is TRBJ2-7; D is unclear. The CDR3 spans 14 residues. V was clipped by 0 bases and J by 1 base, with 7 bases between them. CDR1 LGHNA and CDR2 YSLEER come from the germline V gene. DNA of the CDR3: TGCGCCAGCAGCCAAGATCAGGCTTCCTACGAGCAGTACTTC. It yields the protein CASSQDQASYEQYF.

V is TRBV4-2 and J is TRBJ2-5; 14 bases align to TRBD2. The better agreement between TRBJ2-7 and the DNA end casts doubt on the J call. CDR3 size: 18 residues. Germline CDR1 and CDR2: LGHNA and YNFKEQ. This CDR3 reads CASSQEGTSGSGAYEQYF. The CDR3 nucleotides read TGTGCCAGCAGCCAAGAGGGGACTAGCGGGAGCGGTGCCTACGAGCAGTACTTC.

The CDR3 DNA follows: TGTGCCAGCAGTTACCGGACTGCAACCACAGATACGCAGTATTTT. It yields the protein CASSYRTATTDTQYF. The chain combines TRBV6-5 with TRBJ2-3; D may be TRBD2 (5 bases). V was trimmed by 2 bases and J by 2 bases, leaving 11 bases between them. Germline values: CDR1 MNHEY, CDR2 SVGAGI. This CDR3 is 15 amino acids long.

The CDR3 nucleotides read TGTGCCAGCAGTTCCCGATGGCCAGTGGTTGTGAACACTGAAGCTTTCTTT. Translating gives CASSSRWPVVVNTEAFF. V and J are TRBV28 and TRBJ1-1; D gene unclear. Germline CDR1 reads MDHEN; CDR2 reads SYDVKM. CDR3 length: 17 residues. Between the trimmed V and J ends, which lost 4 bases and 0 bases, there was a span of 18 bases.

Of note for this clone: The same CDR3 also results from other DNA sequences found in this sample. V and J are TRBV7-9 and TRBJ2-7; D is perhaps TRBD2 (6 bases). CDR3 length equals 14 residues. Germline V gene lookup returns CDR1 SEHNR and CDR2 FQNEAQ (reference sequence). Trimming cost V 0 bases and J 2 bases, with 8 bases left between them. The CDR3 DNA sequence: TGTGCCAGCAGCTTAGCCGGGGAGGCCTACGAGCAGTACTTC. This sequence encodes CASSLAGEAYEQYF.

The genes are TRBV6-5 and TRBJ2-2; no definite D call. With 6 bases removed from V and 4 bases from J, the gap between germline ends came to 12 bases. The germline V gene has CDR1 MNHEY and CDR2 SVGAGI. CDR3 length: 14 residues. Here the CDR3 DNA reads TGTGCCAGCAGCAGCGATCGGCCCACCGGGGAGCTGTTTTTT. Translating gives CASSSDRPTGELFF.

The V call is TRBV30, the J call TRBJ1-1, with 7 bases that match TRBD1. The ends lost 0 bases at V and 8 bases at J; junction bases unmatched: 6. The CDR3 extends over 13 amino acids. Germline V gene sequence: CDR1 GTSNPN, CDR2 SVGIG (reference sequence). CDR3 bases: TGTGCCTGGAGTGTACGAGGGGGCTGCGAAGCTTTCTTT. Protein product: CAWSVRGGCEAFF. Based on the CDR3 plus reference TRBV30 and TRBJ1-1, the full variable domain is SQTIHQWPATLVQPVGSPLSLECTVEGTSNPNLYWYRQAAGRGLQLLFYSVGIGQISSEVPQNLSASRPQDRQFILSSKKLLLSDSGFYLCAWSVRGGCEAFFGQGTRLTVV.

V gene TRBV27 combines with J gene TRBJ1-5; 7 bases are shared with TRBD1. The CDR3 consists of 15 residues. Germline lookup yields CDR1 MNHEY and CDR2 SMNVEV (reference sequence). V shed 5 bases and J 3 bases; nucleotides not matched to a gene: 7. In nucleotides, the CDR3 is TGTGCCAGCAGTCCGTCGACAGGGTTCAATCAGCCCCAGCATTTT. Translated, it gives CASSPSTGFNQPQHF.

V and J are TRBV7-9 and TRBJ1-5, with 8 bases lining up with TRBD1. CDR1 and CDR2 from the germline V gene are SEHNR and FQNEAQ (reference sequence). Germline trimming cut 3 bases from V and 7 bases from J; bases unmatched to any gene: 5. The CDR3 runs 14 residues. The CDR3 DNA sequence: TGTGCCAGCAGCTTCGACAGGGGCGGGCAGCCCCAGCATTTT. Amino acid sequence: CASSFDRGGQPQHF. Using reference TRBV7-9 and TRBJ1-5 for the parts outside the CDR3, the full variable domain is DTGVSQNPRHKITKRGQNVTFRCDPISEHNRLYWYRQTLGQGPEFLTYFQNEAQLEKSRLLSDRFSAERPKGSFSTLEIQRTEQGDSAMYLCASSFDRGGQPQHFGDGTRLSIL.

This clone was picked up a small number of times. The V gene is TRBV6-1, the J gene TRBJ2-1; a possible D gene is TRBD2 (6 bases). CDR3 length: 18 amino acids. V was shortened by 3 bases and J by 7 bases, with 25 bases between the two germline ends. Germline V CDR1 and CDR2: MNHNS, SASEGT. The CDR3 coding sequence is TGTGCCAGCAGTGAGCGGGAAATTCTTAGGCGCTCGGGAAATGAGCAGTTCTTC. This translates into CASSEREILRRSGNEQFF.

There are a few counts of this clone. At one end the junction does not follow the germline gene, possibly because of a read error. This specimen includes other DNA sequences encoding the same CDR3. V and J are TRBV5-6 and TRBJ2-5; TRBD1 matches 9 bases. The CDR3 has 16 amino acids. The germline V gene has CDR1 SGHDT and CDR2 YYEEEE. DNA for the CDR3: TGCGCCAGCAGCCCAAACTACAGGGGGCACCAAGAGACCCAGTACTTC. It is translated as CASSPNYRGHQETQYF.

The rearrangement joins TRBV5-8 to TRBJ2-1; no firm D call. V gave up 1 base and J gave up 4 bases, with 9 bases separating them. The CDR3 contains 14 residues. Germline V gives CDR1 SGHTS, CDR2 YDEGEE. This chain's CDR3 is CASSLFPFYNEQFF. CDR3 DNA sequence: TGTGCCAGCAGCTTGTTTCCCTTTTACAATGAGCAGTTCTTC.

The chain joins TRBV28 to TRBJ1-5; 8 nucleotides align to TRBD1. CDR1 is MDHEN, CDR2 SYDVKM, per germline. Trimming cost V 6 bases and J 7 bases; bases outside gene matches: 11. This CDR3 spans 15 amino acids. As DNA, the CDR3 is TGTGCCAGCAGCATCCAGGGGGCGTCCCCCCAGCCCCAGCATTTT. It codes for CASSIQGASPQPQHF.

This clone was seen a few times. V and J are TRBV11-2 and TRBJ1-1; 9 positions agree with TRBD1. Germline CDR1 is SGHAT and CDR2 is FQNNGV. The CDR3 loop spans 16 amino acids. Trimming cost V 3 bases and J 0 bases; bases outside gene matches: 5. CDR3 coding DNA: TGTGCCAGCAGCTTTCTGACAGGGGGTTTGAACACTGAAGCTTTCTTT. Translated, it gives CASSFLTGGLNTEAFF.

The CDR3 DNA sequence: TGTGCCAGCAGCACCCGCGCCAGCGGAGCGAACACCGGGGAGCTGTTTTTT. As protein: CASSTRASGANTGELFF. The V call is TRBV7-2, the J call TRBJ2-2, with D maybe TRBD2 (5 bases). The CDR3 contains 17 residues. V lost 5 bases, J lost 0 bases, and 16 bases lay in between. Germline-derived CDR1 and CDR2 are SGHTA and FQGNSA.

This clone was observed a handful of times. This chain connects TRBV11-2 to TRBJ2-1; D call uncertain. CDR3 length: 18 residues. Germline CDR1 is SGHAT and CDR2 is FQNNGV. The ends were cut back, 3 bases at V and 2 bases at J, with 20 bases in the middle. CDR3 DNA sequence: TGTGCCAGCAGCTTGCTTGAAGAATTGCCACGGGCCTACAATGAGCAGTTCTTC. It encodes CASSLLEELPRAYNEQFF.

The CDR3 spells CASSIKKGFRHF. Here the CDR3 DNA reads TGTGCCAGTAGTATCAAAAAGGGGTTCAGACATTTT. The V call is TRBV19, the J call TRBJ1-5; maybe TRBD1 (5 bases). CDR1 and CDR2 from the germline V gene are LNHDA and SQIVND (reference sequence). The V end was cut by 3 bases, the J end by 16 bases, with 16 bases between. The CDR3 loop spans 12 amino acids. The full variable domain, with the rest looked up from reference TRBV19 and TRBJ1-5, is DGGITQSPKYLFRKEGQNVTLSCEQNLNHDAMYWYRQDPGQGLRLIYYSQIVNDFQKGDIAEGYSVSREKKESFPLTVTSAQKNPTAFYLCASSIKKGFRHFGDGTRLSIL.

V gene TRBV11-3 combines with J gene TRBJ2-7; weak D call: TRBD2 (5 bases). Between the trimmed V and J ends, which lost 1 base and 1 base, there was a span of 11 bases. This CDR3 contains 15 residues. CDR1 and CDR2 from the germline V gene are SGHNT and YENEEA. CDR3 DNA: TGTGCCAGCAGCTTAGGGGCGGGCCGTTCCTACGAGCAGTACTTC. Translating gives CASSLGAGRSYEQYF.

This chain uses TRBV27 with TRBJ2-7; 8 positions match TRBD2. With 5 bases clipped from V and 3 bases from J, the junction kept 6 bases outside the gene matches. The CDR3 length is 14 residues. Germline loops: CDR1 MNHEY, CDR2 SMNVEV (reference sequence). The CDR3: CASSQAGTSYEQYF. CDR3 bases: TGTGCCAGCAGTCAAGCCGGGACTAGCTACGAGCAGTACTTC.

This rearrangement joins TRBV5-1 to TRBJ1-1; TRBD1 aligns across 9 bases. Germline V gene data show CDR1 as SGHRS and CDR2 as YFSETQ. The CDR3 sequence is 15 residues long. V was clipped by 4 bases and J by 4 bases; unmatched bases: 8. In nucleotides, the CDR3 is TGCGCCAGCAGCAGACGGGACAGGGCCCCCACTGAAGCTTTCTTT. It is translated as CASSRRDRAPTEAFF.

V is TRBV5-6 and J is TRBJ1-5; the match to TRBD1 covers 8 bases. This CDR3 region has 17 residues. The germline V gene encodes CDR1 SGHDT and CDR2 YYEEEE. Unmatched junction bases numbered 7, after V lost 1 base and J lost 1 base. Here the CDR3 reads CASSLLGQVSSNQPQHF. The CDR3 bases are TGTGCCAGCAGCTTGCTGGGACAGGTCTCCAGCAATCAGCCCCAGCATTTT.

This clone has more than one count but fewer than ten. The CDR3 sequence is CAGDDPGRSTDTQYF. The CDR3 nucleotides read TGTGCCGGAGATGATCCGGGGAGAAGCACAGATACGCAGTATTTT. The chain joins TRBV5-5 to TRBJ2-3; D might be TRBD2 (5 bases). The V end lost 10 bases, the J end lost 0 bases, and 18 bases lay between the germline ends. The germline gives CDR1 SGHKS, CDR2 YYEKEE (reference sequence). There are 15 residues in the CDR3.

CDR3 sequence: CASSRFLGLAGEGSGELFF. The DNA for the CDR3 is TGTGCCAGTAGTAGGTTTCTAGGACTAGCGGGAGAAGGTTCCGGGGAGCTGTTTTTT. The chain carries TRBV19 and TRBJ2-2, with 13 positions matching TRBD2. This CDR3 is built from 19 residues. Germline V gives CDR1 LNHDA, CDR2 SQIVND (reference sequence). V shed 4 bases, J shed 6 bases, and the junction held 14 bases outside the gene matches.